One sample yielded the 4 T cell receptor beta chains listed below, sequenced in a study of cytomegalovirus exposure and HLA in healthy donors. Primers: 60 Vbeta forward and 13 Jbeta reverse. Sequencing used immunoSEQ multiplex PCR; TCRdb keeps in-frame clones, though not all of them. The specimen's table records around 40,000 clones. The specimen was PBMCs. These receptors came from a man aged 30-40 years in good health and CMV-seronegative.

This chain joins TRBV4-2 and TRBJ1-5; no reliable D call. Germline loops: CDR1 LGHNA, CDR2 YNFKEQ. Trimming cost V 1 base and J 4 bases, with 5 bases left between them. This CDR3 contains 13 residues. The CDR3 spells CASSQGVNQPQHF. The CDR3 bases are TGTGCCAGCAGCCAAGGCGTTAATCAGCCCCAGCATTTT.

The DNA for the CDR3 is TGTGCCAGCAGTGATGTCGGGGGAGCAGATACGCAGTATTTT. Translated, it gives CASSDVGGADTQYF. The V call is TRBV25-1, the J call TRBJ2-3; D is perhaps TRBD2 (6 bases). The CDR3 has 14 residues. CDR1 and CDR2 (germline): MGHDK, SYGVNS. The V and J ends lost 3 bases and 4 bases respectively, with 11 bases between them.

The V and J genes are TRBV4-2 and TRBJ1-1; no clear D gene. The CDR3 covers 14 residues. Trimming took off 1 base at V and 1 base at J, with 7 bases between the two ends. Germline V gives CDR1 LGHNA, CDR2 YNFKEQ. CDR3 bases: TGTGCCAGCAGCCAAGGGGCGAAGAACACTGAAGCTTTCTTT. It codes for CASSQGAKNTEAFF.

The chain links TRBV6-5 to TRBJ2-1; 7 bases are a match to TRBD1. V dropped 0 bases and J dropped 3; count of bases not matched to a gene: 5. The CDR3 has 16 amino acids. Germline assignment: CDR1 MNHEY and CDR2 SVGAGI. DNA for the CDR3: TGTGCCAGCAGTTACTCGACGGCAGGGGGCTACAATGAGCAGTTCTTC. Its protein product is CASSYSTAGGYNEQFF.